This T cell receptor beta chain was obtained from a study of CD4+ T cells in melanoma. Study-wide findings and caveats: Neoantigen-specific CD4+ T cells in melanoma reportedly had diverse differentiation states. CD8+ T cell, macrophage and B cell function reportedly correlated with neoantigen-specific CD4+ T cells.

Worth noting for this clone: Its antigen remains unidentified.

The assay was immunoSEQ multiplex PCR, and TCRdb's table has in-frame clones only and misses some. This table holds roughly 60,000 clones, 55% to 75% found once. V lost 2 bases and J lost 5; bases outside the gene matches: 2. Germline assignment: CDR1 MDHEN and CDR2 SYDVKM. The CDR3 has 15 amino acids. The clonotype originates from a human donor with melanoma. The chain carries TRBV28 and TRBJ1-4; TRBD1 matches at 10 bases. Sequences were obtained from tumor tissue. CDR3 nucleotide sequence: TGTGCCAGCAGTTTAGAGGGACAGGGGAATGAAAAACTGTTTTTT. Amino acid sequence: CASSLEGQGNEKLFF.